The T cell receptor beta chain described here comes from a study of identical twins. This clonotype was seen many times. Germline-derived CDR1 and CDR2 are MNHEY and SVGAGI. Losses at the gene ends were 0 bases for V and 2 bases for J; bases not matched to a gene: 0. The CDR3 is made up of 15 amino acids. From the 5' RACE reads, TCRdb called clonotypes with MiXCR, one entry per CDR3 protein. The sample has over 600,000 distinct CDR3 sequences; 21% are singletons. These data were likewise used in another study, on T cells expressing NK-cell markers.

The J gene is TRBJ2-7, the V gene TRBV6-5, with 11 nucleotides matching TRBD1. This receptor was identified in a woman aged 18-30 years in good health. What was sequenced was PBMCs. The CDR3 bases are TGTGCCAGCAGTTACTCGGGACAGGGGGCCTACGAGCAGTACTTC. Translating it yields CASSYSGQGAYEQYF.